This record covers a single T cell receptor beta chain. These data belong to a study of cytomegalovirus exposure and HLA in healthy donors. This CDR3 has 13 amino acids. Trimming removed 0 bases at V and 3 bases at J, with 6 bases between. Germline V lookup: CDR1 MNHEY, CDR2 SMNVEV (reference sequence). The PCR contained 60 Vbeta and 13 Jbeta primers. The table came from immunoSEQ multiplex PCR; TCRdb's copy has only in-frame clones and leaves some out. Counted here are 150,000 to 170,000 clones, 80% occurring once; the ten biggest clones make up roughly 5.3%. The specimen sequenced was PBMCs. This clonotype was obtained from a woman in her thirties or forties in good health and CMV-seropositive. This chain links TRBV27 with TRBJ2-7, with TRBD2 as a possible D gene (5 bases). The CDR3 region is CASSLSGSYEQYF. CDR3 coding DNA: TGTGCCAGCAGTTTATCGGGGAGCTACGAGCAGTACTTC.